The 3 T cell receptor beta chains below all came from one sample that was sequenced in a study of T cell responses to AZD1222 COVID-19 vaccine (dated by TCRdb to about 2021). Taken with the paper, the label for time point translates to: about 28 days (+/-7) after the second vaccine dose. Library construction relied on the immunoSEQ multiplex PCR assay. Entries here come from immuneACCESS through TCRdb and include only in-frame sequences with V and J called. Some clones fail to appear in such tables; in the studies checked, an unresolved V gene covers under half of the shortfall, and the cause of the remainder is unknown. A total of 120,000 or so clones appear in this sample, 70% to 90% of them only once. The ten top clones hold about 3% of the sample. Sample: peripheral blood, taken 28 days after the second AZD1222 dose. The receptors originated from an adult who received the AZD1222 COVID-19 vaccine.

The chain employs TRBV7-9 and TRBJ1-1; no clear D. The germline CDR1 and CDR2 sequences are SEHNR and FQNEAQ (reference sequence). The CDR3 runs 14 residues. Trimming stripped 2 bases from V and 2 bases from J, with 9 bases between. The CDR3 loop reads CASSLLGLNTEAFF. Written as DNA, the CDR3 is TGTGCCAGCAGCTTACTCGGATTAAACACTGAAGCTTTCTTT.

This rearrangement joins TRBV29-1 to TRBJ2-1; 8 bases align to TRBD2. V shed 1 base and J 8 bases; nucleotides not matched to a gene: 7. Germline V CDR1 and CDR2: SQVTM, ANQGSEA. The CDR3 consists of 14 residues. For the CDR3, the DNA is TGCAGCGTTGAAGCGGGGGGGCTGGAGGATGAGCAGTTCTTC. Its translation is CSVEAGGLEDEQFF.

This rearrangement joins TRBV28 to TRBJ2-1, with 15 bases that match TRBD2. The junction had 7 bases not matched to a gene; V was cut back by 6 bases and J by 4 bases. The CDR3 is 17 amino acids. Per germline, CDR1 MDHEN and CDR2 SYDVKM. As DNA, the CDR3 is TGTGCCAGCAGCGGGACTAGCGGGGGGTGGGCATACAATGAGCAGTTCTTC. Translated: CASSGTSGGWAYNEQFF.